This T cell receptor beta chain was profiled in a study of identical twins. The table lists this clonotype with many counts. Its antigen is not identified. The CDR3 sequence is 13 residues long. CDR1 is SQVTM, CDR2 ANQGSEA, per germline. Trimming removed 7 bases at V and 1 base at J, with 10 bases between. The cDNA had a unique molecular identifier and a template-switch universal primer site. A single record per CDR3 protein comes from TCRdb applying MiXCR to the 5' RACE reads. Of around 340,000 distinct CDR3 sequences listed, 8.5% to 10% are singletons. Healthy Caucasian individuals made up all the donors. Notes on the study in general: Invariant cells of the MAIT and iNKT types might have partly distorted the zero-insertion analyses.

The receptor was derived from a woman aged 50 to 60 in good health. V usage is TRBV29-1 and J usage is TRBJ2-2, with a tentative D call TRBD2 (6 bases). The sequenced sample consisted of naive T cells sorted from blood. In nucleotides, the CDR3 is TGCAGCGGTAGCGGAGAGAACACCGGGGAGCTGTTTTTT. This encodes CSGSGENTGELFF.